This T cell receptor beta chain is drawn from a study of OX40 agonist ivuxolimab in advanced cancers. Across the study: Cohort: approximately 79% men, mean age about 60, aged about 23 to 80.

V was clipped by 3 bases and J by 3 bases, with 11 bases between them. Germline V gene data show CDR1 as SEHNR and CDR2 as FQNEAQ (reference sequence). This CDR3 has 14 residues. The investigators sampled blood at baseline, at cycle 4 day 1, and at cycle 7 day 1. Here immunoSEQ multiplex PCR was the method, and the copy in TCRdb shows in-frame clones only, minus some. Counted here are tens of thousands of clones, about 78% occurring once; the ten biggest clones make up roughly a fifth. The sample was CD4+ or CD8+ T cells sorted from blood, taken in a trial of the OX40 agonist ivuxolimab. The TCR was taken from an adult with an advanced solid tumor such as melanoma, head and neck, liver or kidney cancer. The chain recombines TRBV7-9 with TRBJ1-2; a weak D match, TRBD1 (6 bases). The CDR3 coding sequence is TGTGCCAGCAGCTTCGAACAGGGCTACTATGGCTACACCTTC. Translation gives CASSFEQGYYGYTF.